These 5 T cell receptor beta chains were sequenced from one sample in a study of beta chain features in type 1 diabetes. TCRB transcripts that were expressed got sequenced, as all of the isolated RNA had been reverse transcribed. Repertoires were generated with immunoSEQ multiplex PCR, while TCRdb's copy carries only in-frame clones and drops some. The table records 70,000 to 90,000 clones, around a third of them present only once. What was sequenced was stem cell memory CD4+ T cells from blood. These receptors all come from a woman younger than 35 in good health.

The CDR3 DNA follows: TGTGCCAGCTCGCGCACCGAGGTCTACGAGCAGTACTTC. Protein: CASSRTEVYEQYF. The rearrangement links TRBV6-6 to TRBJ2-7; D gene ambiguous. There are 13 residues in the CDR3. Trimming removed 8 bases from V and 3 bases from J, with 14 bases in between. CDR1 is MNHNY, CDR2 SVGAGI, per germline (reference sequence).

V is TRBV11-3 and J is TRBJ2-1; 9 bases fit TRBD1. Germline V CDR1 and CDR2: SGHNT, YENEEA. This CDR3 region has 15 residues. The V and J ends lost 3 bases and 6 bases, in that order; junction bases with no gene match: 6. For the CDR3, the DNA is TGTGCCAGCAGCTTGGGACAGGGTTGGCGCAATGAGCAGTTCTTC. Translated, it gives CASSLGQGWRNEQFF.

The genes are TRBV19 and TRBJ2-1, with 7 bases identical to TRBD2. V trimming: 6 bases; J trimming: 10 bases; junction bases outside the gene matches: 15. Germline V gene sequence: CDR1 LNHDA, CDR2 SQIVND (reference sequence). The CDR3 runs 15 residues. CDR3 sequence: CASRGPRDYPGEQFF. CDR3 in DNA: TGTGCCAGTAGGGGCCCTCGGGACTACCCTGGGGAGCAGTTCTTC. The variable domain in full, completed from reference TRBV19 and TRBJ2-1, reads DGGITQSPKYLFRKEGQNVTLSCEQNLNHDAMYWYRQDPGQGLRLIYYSQIVNDFQKGDIAEGYSVSREKKESFPLTVTSAQKNPTAFYLCASRGPRDYPGEQFFGPGTRLTVL.

The V and J genes are TRBV30 and TRBJ2-2; 7 bases agree with TRBD1. Germline trimming cut 4 bases from V and 0 bases from J; bases unmatched to any gene: 5. CDR3 size: 15 residues. Germline CDR1 and CDR2: GTSNPN and SVGIG (reference sequence). The CDR3 coding sequence is TGTGCCTGGACGAGGGGGCAGACGAACACCGGGGAGCTGTTTTTT. Its translation: CAWTRGQTNTGELFF.

The rearrangement uses TRBV19 and TRBJ1-4; D not certain. The CDR3 totals 14 residues. V was shortened by 6 bases and J by 5 bases, with 13 bases between the two germline ends. Germline V lookup: CDR1 LNHDA, CDR2 SQIVND (reference sequence). The CDR3 here is CASRADTWNEKLFF. CDR3 nucleotide sequence: TGTGCCAGTAGGGCTGACACGTGGAATGAAAAACTGTTTTTT.